Each of the 26 T cell receptor beta chains below was sequenced from the same sample in a study of response to subunit inactivated influenza vaccine. From the RT-PCR reads, TCRdb called clonotypes with MiXCR, one entry per CDR3 protein. This table holds roughly 650,000 distinct CDR3 sequences, approximately 14% found once. This material consisted of PBMCs from blood, taken 11 to 12 days after vaccination. Receptors were obtained from a man aged 50 or older who received an inactivated influenza vaccine.

This chain links TRBV29-1 with TRBJ2-1, with D possibly called TRBD1 or TRBD2 (7 bases each). The CDR3 runs 14 residues. The V gene lost 6 bases and the J gene lost 7 bases, with 19 bases spanning the gap. Germline V gene sequence: CDR1 SQVTM, CDR2 ANQGSEA. The CDR3 DNA reads TGCAGCGTAGTCCGGGACAGAGCGGGAAATGAGCAGTTCTTC. This gives the protein CSVVRDRAGNEQFF.

This clonotype has more than one count but fewer than ten. The chain employs TRBV30 and TRBJ2-5; D perhaps matches TRBD2 (6 bases). The CDR3 extends over 14 amino acids. V lost 0 bases and J lost 4, with 12 bases in between. Germline V gene sequence: CDR1 GTSNPN, CDR2 SVGIG (reference sequence). In nucleotides, the CDR3 is TGTGCCTGGAGTGTAATGTCGGGGGTAGAGACCCAGTACTTC. Translated, it gives CAWSVMSGVETQYF.

A few counts support this clonotype. The chain uses TRBV28 and TRBJ1-4; D is undetermined. Germline-derived CDR1 and CDR2 are MDHEN and SYDVKM. V lost 3 bases and J 8 bases, leaving 22 bases between the germline ends. The CDR3 runs 17 residues. CDR3 DNA sequence: TGTGCCAGCAGTTTCTATTTAGACGAAAGACGGTGGGAAAAACTGTTTTTT. Amino acids: CASSFYLDERRWEKLFF.

In its sample, this clonotype was seen a few times. J is TRBJ1-4 and V is TRBV4-2; 8 bases map to TRBD1. Germline assignment: CDR1 LGHNA and CDR2 YNFKEQ. After removal of 4 bases from V and 6 bases from J, the junction contained 13 bases not matched to a gene. The CDR3 contains 17 residues. CDR3 amino acids: CASSPDRGGRVDEKLFF. In DNA form, the CDR3 reads TGTGCCAGCAGCCCCGACAGGGGCGGACGGGTCGATGAAAAACTGTTTTTT.

This clonotype was counted a single time. The chain recombines TRBV20-1 with TRBJ2-1, with 9 bases fitting TRBD1. J gave up 7 bases and V 2 bases, and 12 bases lay outside the gene matches. The germline CDR1 and CDR2 sequences are DFQATT and SNEGSKA (reference sequence). The CDR3 loop spans 16 amino acids. Here the CDR3 reads CSARPAGWDRVNEQFF. DNA of the CDR3: TGCAGTGCTAGACCGGCTGGCTGGGACAGGGTTAATGAGCAGTTCTTC.

V and J are TRBV18 and TRBJ2-5, with 10 bases identical to TRBD1. CDR3 length: 16 amino acids. V lost 5 bases and J lost 0; bases outside the gene matches: 6. Germline CDR1 reads KGHSH; CDR2 reads LQKENI. The CDR3 bases are TGTGCCAGCTCAACTCGGGACAGGGGTCACCAAGAGACCCAGTACTTC. Its translation is CASSTRDRGHQETQYF.

V and J are TRBV7-9 and TRBJ1-4; a weak D match, TRBD1 (5 bases). Trimming stripped 2 bases from V and 6 bases from J, with 10 bases between. The CDR3 sequence is 14 residues long. Germline-derived CDR1 and CDR2 are SEHNR and FQNEAQ (reference sequence). CDR3 DNA: TGTGCCAGCAGCTTATCAGGACACGATGAAAAACTGTTTTTT. It specifies CASSLSGHDEKLFF.

The rearrangement uses TRBV11-2 and TRBJ2-4, with unresolved D. Germline V lookup: CDR1 SGHAT, CDR2 FQNNGV. The CDR3 is 16 amino acids. The germline V and J ends were trimmed by 3 bases and 0 bases, with 12 bases remaining between them. Here the CDR3 reads CASSLFHRLAKNIQYF. The DNA for the CDR3 is TGTGCCAGCAGCTTGTTTCATCGGCTAGCCAAAAACATTCAGTACTTC.

Of note for this clonotype: A junction boundary mismatches the germline segment, possibly from a read error. The chain uses TRBV12-3 or TRBV12-4 and TRBJ2-7, with no clear D. CDR3 length equals 12 residues. CDR3 region: CASSSRSSPPNF. The CDR3 region has the DNA TGTGCCAGCAGTAGCCGTAGTAGCCCGCCCAACTTC.

This clonotype was detected only a few times. This sequence joins TRBV20-1 and TRBJ1-3; D is perhaps TRBD1 (5 bases). V was pared by 4 bases and J by 1 base, with 11 bases between. This CDR3 region has 14 residues. CDR1 DFQATT and CDR2 SNEGSKA come from the germline V gene (reference sequence). CDR3 in amino acids: CSATNSGSGNTIYF. As DNA, the CDR3 is TGCAGTGCTACCAATTCAGGGTCTGGAAACACCATATATTTT.

The rearrangement uses TRBV20-1 and TRBJ2-5; the match to TRBD2 covers 13 bases. Germline V lookup: CDR1 DFQATT, CDR2 SNEGSKA (reference sequence). V lost 5 bases, J lost 2 bases, and 8 bases stayed unmatched. The CDR3 has 16 amino acids. The CDR3 is CSAWGTSGNRQETQYF. The CDR3 coding sequence is TGCAGTGCTTGGGGGACTAGCGGGAACCGTCAAGAGACCCAGTACTTC.

This chain links TRBV25-1 with TRBJ1-1, with D uncertain. Trimming removed 7 bases at V and 5 bases at J, with 8 bases between. Per germline, CDR1 MGHDK and CDR2 SYGVNS. CDR3 length: 11 amino acids. The CDR3 nucleotides read TGTGCCAGCACAGAAGGGACTGAAGCTTTCTTT. It yields the protein CASTEGTEAFF.

The rearrangement links TRBV11-1 to TRBJ2-1, with TRBD2 identical over 12 bases. The CDR3 is made up of 20 amino acids. V shed 3 bases, J shed 4 bases, and the junction held 16 bases outside the gene matches. Germline assignment: CDR1 SGHAT and CDR2 FQDESV (reference sequence). The CDR3 bases are TGTGCCAGCAGCTTGCTTCTGGGGTCTCGGACTAGCGGGGTTTACAATGAGCAGTTCTTC. As protein: CASSLLLGSRTSGVYNEQFF.

The chain couples TRBV6-2 or TRBV6-3 to TRBJ2-3; D is uncertain. This CDR3 region has 16 residues. V lost 4 bases to trimming and J lost 6 bases, with 20 bases between them. Germline V CDR1 and CDR2: MNHEY, SVGEGT. For the CDR3, the DNA is TGTGCCAGCAGTTTCCGGCGGCAGGTTGTGATGGATACGCAGTATTTT. Translated, it gives CASSFRRQVVMDTQYF.

The chain employs TRBV20-1 and TRBJ2-7, with 7 bases lining up with TRBD1. CDR1 and CDR2 (germline): DFQATT, SNEGSKA (reference sequence). The ends lost 6 bases at V and 3 bases at J; junction bases unmatched: 5. The CDR3 totals 12 residues. The CDR3, as DNA: TGCAGTGCCACGGGACAGCGCTACGAGCAGTACTTC. Translation gives CSATGQRYEQYF.

The chain is built from TRBV5-1 and TRBJ2-2; D remains ambiguous. This CDR3 has 15 amino acids. Germline-derived CDR1 and CDR2 are SGHRS and YFSETQ. V dropped 3 bases and J dropped 1 base, with 10 bases sitting between them. Written as DNA, the CDR3 is TGCGCCAGCAGCTCCCGGTCGCAGAACACCGGGGAGCTGTTTTTT. Amino acids: CASSSRSQNTGELFF. Full variable domain (remainder filled in from reference TRBV5-1 and TRBJ2-2): KAGVTQTPRYLIKTRGQQVTLSCSPISGHRSVSWYQQTPGQGLQFLFEYFSETQRNKGNFPGRFSGRQFSNSRSEMNVSTLELGDSALYLCASSSRSQNTGELFFGEGSRLTVL.

The rearrangement links TRBV9 to TRBJ2-1; TRBD2 aligns across 10 bases. Losses at the gene ends were 0 bases for V and 8 bases for J; bases not matched to a gene: 8. CDR1 and CDR2 (germline): SGDLS, YYNGEE. This CDR3 spans 16 amino acids. CDR3: CASSVATGTSDDEQFF. Written as DNA, the CDR3 is TGTGCCAGCAGCGTAGCCACAGGGACTAGCGACGATGAGCAGTTCTTC.

The V gene is TRBV19, the J gene TRBJ2-3; the D gene is possibly TRBD2 (6 bases). CDR1 LNHDA and CDR2 SQIVND come from the germline V gene (reference sequence). Trimming left V 3 bases short and J 1 base short, with 14 bases between. The CDR3 length is 16 residues. CDR3 coding DNA: TGTGCCAGTAGTATGGATCGGAGGGGAGGCACAGATACGCAGTATTTT. Translation: CASSMDRRGGTDTQYF.

This rearrangement joins TRBV7-9 to TRBJ1-2; D may be TRBD1 (6 bases). The CDR3 has 15 residues. V was pared by 3 bases and J by 2 bases, with 13 bases between. Germline CDR1 reads SEHNR; CDR2 reads FQNEAQ (reference sequence). The CDR3 spells CASSFTGTLNYGYTF. The CDR3 DNA reads as TGTGCCAGCAGCTTCACCGGGACACTGAACTATGGCTACACCTTC.

The chain joins TRBV10-3 to TRBJ2-7, with 9 bases that match TRBD1. CDR1 and CDR2 from the germline V gene are ENHRY and SYGVKD. Trimming took 6 bases from V and 2 from J; bases not matched to a gene: 14. CDR3 size: 17 residues. CDR3 sequence (DNA): TGTGCCATCAGCGGGGACAGGGACAAGGGAGTTGCCTACGAGCAGTACTTC. It translates to CAISGDRDKGVAYEQYF.

The DNA for the CDR3 is TGCAGTGCTAGGTTGTCAGGGGGGTACACTGAAGCTTTCTTT. Protein sequence: CSARLSGGYTEAFF. The rearrangement uses TRBV20-1 and TRBJ1-1, with 7 bases aligning to TRBD1. The CDR3 extends over 14 amino acids. V shed 3 bases, J shed 3 bases, and the junction held 7 bases outside the gene matches. Germline CDR1 DFQATT, CDR2 SNEGSKA (reference sequence).

V and J are TRBV5-1 and TRBJ2-5, with D possibly being TRBD2 (6 bases). V was clipped by 4 bases and J by 5 bases, with 18 bases between them. Per the germline V gene, CDR1 is SGHRS and CDR2 is YFSETQ. CDR3 size: 15 residues. The CDR3 bases are TGCGCCAGCAGCGGAAGACTAGGGCTGGGTGAGACCCAGTACTTC. It is translated as CASSGRLGLGETQYF.

V is TRBV6-5 and J is TRBJ2-1, with a possible D match to TRBD2 (5 bases). This CDR3 spans 16 amino acids. The germline V gene has CDR1 MNHEY and CDR2 SVGAGI. The germline V and J ends were trimmed by 0 bases and 0 bases, with 9 bases remaining between them. CDR3 nucleotides: TGTGCCAGCAGTTACTCGGGCGACTACTCCTACAATGAGCAGTTCTTC. The encoded protein is CASSYSGDYSYNEQFF.

The chain is built from TRBV28 and TRBJ2-3, with TRBD2 matching over 8 bases. J was trimmed by 5 bases and V by 7 bases; bases with no gene match: 11. The CDR3 contains 15 residues. Germline CDR1 is MDHEN and CDR2 is SYDVKM. CDR3 sequence reads: CASTRGGGPGDTQYF. CDR3 sequence (DNA): TGTGCCAGCACTCGGGGCGGGGGGCCAGGAGATACGCAGTATTTT.

This clonotype was found many times. The chain combines TRBV28 with TRBJ1-1; D perhaps matches TRBD1 (6 bases). The CDR3 totals 15 residues. V lost 4 bases to trimming and J lost 0 bases, with 12 bases between them. Germline CDR1 is MDHEN and CDR2 is SYDVKM. The CDR3 protein is CASSSPGALNTEAFF. Here the CDR3 DNA reads TGTGCCAGCAGTTCGCCAGGGGCCCTGAACACTGAAGCTTTCTTT.

The genes are TRBV6-2 or TRBV6-3 and TRBJ2-7; TRBD1 matches 12 bases. Losses at the gene ends were 2 bases for V and 6 bases for J; bases not matched to a gene: 5. This CDR3 has 15 residues. In germline, CDR1 is MNHEY, CDR2 SVGEGT. The chain's CDR3 is CASSYPGTGGFEQYF. CDR3 coding DNA: TGTGCCAGCAGTTACCCCGGGACAGGGGGCTTCGAGCAGTACTTC.